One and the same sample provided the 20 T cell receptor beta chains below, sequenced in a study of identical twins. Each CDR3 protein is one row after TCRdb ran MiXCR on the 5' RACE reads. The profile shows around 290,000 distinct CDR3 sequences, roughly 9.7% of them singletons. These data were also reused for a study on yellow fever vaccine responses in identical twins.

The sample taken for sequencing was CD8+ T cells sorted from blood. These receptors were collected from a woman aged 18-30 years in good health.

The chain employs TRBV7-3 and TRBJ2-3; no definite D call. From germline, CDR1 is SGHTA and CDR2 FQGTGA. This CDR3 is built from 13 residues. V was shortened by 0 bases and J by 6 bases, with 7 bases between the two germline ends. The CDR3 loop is CASSLTLGDTQYF. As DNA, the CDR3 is TGTGCCAGCAGCTTAACGTTGGGGGATACGCAGTATTTT.

CDR3 sequence: CASSLPGAGNYGYTF. The DNA for the CDR3 is TGTGCCAGCAGCTTGCCGGGGGCCGGCAACTATGGCTACACCTTC. The chain recombines TRBV11-2 with TRBJ1-2, with D perhaps matching TRBD1 (6 bases). The CDR3 runs 15 residues. The germline CDR1 and CDR2 sequences are SGHAT and FQNNGV. V lost 3 bases and J 2 bases, leaving 13 bases between the germline ends.

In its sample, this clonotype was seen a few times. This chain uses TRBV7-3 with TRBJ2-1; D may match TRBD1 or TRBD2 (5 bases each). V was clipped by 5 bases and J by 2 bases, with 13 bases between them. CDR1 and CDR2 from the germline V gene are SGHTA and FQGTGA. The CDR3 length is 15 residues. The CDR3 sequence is CASSLPRETYNEQFF. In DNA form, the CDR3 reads TGTGCCAGCAGCCTCCCCAGGGAGACCTACAATGAGCAGTTCTTC.

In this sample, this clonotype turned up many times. The CDR3 DNA is TGTGCCAGCAGTCCGGATGAGAGTCTGGCCGAAGCTTTCTTT. Amino acids: CASSPDESLAEAFF. The genes are TRBV12-3 or TRBV12-4 and TRBJ1-1; no definite D call. V lost 5 bases and J 8 bases, leaving 18 bases between the germline ends. CDR3 length: 14 residues.

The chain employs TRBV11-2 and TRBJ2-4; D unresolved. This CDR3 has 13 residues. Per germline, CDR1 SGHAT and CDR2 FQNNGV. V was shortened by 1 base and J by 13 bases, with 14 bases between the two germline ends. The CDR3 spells CASSLGPKFGQYF. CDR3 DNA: TGTGCCAGCAGCTTAGGCCCCAAGTTTGGCCAGTACTTC.

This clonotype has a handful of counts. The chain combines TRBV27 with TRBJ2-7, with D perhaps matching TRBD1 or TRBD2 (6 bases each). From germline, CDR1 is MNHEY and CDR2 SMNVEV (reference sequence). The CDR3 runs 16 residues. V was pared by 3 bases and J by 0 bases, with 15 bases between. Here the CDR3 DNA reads TGTGCCAGCAGTTTTTCCGGGGGACAAGTCTCCTACGAGCAGTACTTC. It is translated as CASSFSGGQVSYEQYF.

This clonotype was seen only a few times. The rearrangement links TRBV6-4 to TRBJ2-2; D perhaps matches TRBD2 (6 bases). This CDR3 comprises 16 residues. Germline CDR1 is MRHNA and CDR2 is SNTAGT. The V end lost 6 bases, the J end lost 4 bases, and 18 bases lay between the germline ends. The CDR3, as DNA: TGTGCCAGCAGCCCCTTGGAGGGTGTAGGCACCGGGGAGCTGTTTTTT. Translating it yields CASSPLEGVGTGELFF.

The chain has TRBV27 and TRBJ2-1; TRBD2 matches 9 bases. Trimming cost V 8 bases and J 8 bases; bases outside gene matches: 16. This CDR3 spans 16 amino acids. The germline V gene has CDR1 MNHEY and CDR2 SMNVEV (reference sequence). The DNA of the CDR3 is TGTGCCAGCGCCGGACCCGCGGGAGGGCCACGGGATGAGCAGTTCTTC. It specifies CASAGPAGGPRDEQFF.

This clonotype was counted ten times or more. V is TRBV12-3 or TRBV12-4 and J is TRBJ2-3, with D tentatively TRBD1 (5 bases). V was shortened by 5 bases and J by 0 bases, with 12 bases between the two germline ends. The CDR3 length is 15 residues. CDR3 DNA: TGTGCCAGCAGTCTCGGACACCCCAGCACAGATACGCAGTATTTT. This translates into CASSLGHPSTDTQYF.

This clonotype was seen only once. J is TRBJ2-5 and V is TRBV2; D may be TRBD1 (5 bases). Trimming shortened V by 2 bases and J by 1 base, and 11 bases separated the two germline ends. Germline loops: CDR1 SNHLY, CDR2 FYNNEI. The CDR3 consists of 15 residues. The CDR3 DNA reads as TGTGCCAGCAGTGAAACGGCAGGGCTCCAAGAGACCCAGTACTTC. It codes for CASSETAGLQETQYF. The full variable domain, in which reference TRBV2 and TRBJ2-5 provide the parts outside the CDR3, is EPEVTQTPSHQVTQMGQEVILRCVPISNHLYFYWYRQILGQKVEFLVSFYNNEISEKSEIFDDQFSVERPDGSNFTLKIRSTKLEDSAMYFCASSETAGLQETQYFGPGTRLLVL.

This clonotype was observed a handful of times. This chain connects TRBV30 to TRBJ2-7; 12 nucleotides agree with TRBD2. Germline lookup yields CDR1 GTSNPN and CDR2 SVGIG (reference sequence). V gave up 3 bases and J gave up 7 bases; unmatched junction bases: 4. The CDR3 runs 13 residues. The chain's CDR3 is CAWSPGTSGEQYF. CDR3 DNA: TGTGCCTGGAGCCCCGGGACTAGCGGGGAGCAGTACTTC.

The CDR3 sequence: CSARDPGTYNEQFF. The CDR3 nucleotides read TGCAGTGCTAGAGATCCCGGAACCTACAATGAGCAGTTCTTC. The V call is TRBV20-1, the J call TRBJ2-1, with D unclear. Germline values: CDR1 DFQATT, CDR2 SNEGSKA (reference sequence). V lost 0 bases and J 2 bases, leaving 8 bases between the germline ends. The CDR3 extends over 14 amino acids.

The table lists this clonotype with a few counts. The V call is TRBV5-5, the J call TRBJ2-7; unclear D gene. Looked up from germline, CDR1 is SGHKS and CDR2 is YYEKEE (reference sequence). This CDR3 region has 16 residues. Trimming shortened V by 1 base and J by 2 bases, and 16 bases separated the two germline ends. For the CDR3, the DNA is TGTGCCAGCAGCTTGTTCCCCGAGCATTTTACCTACGAGCAGTACTTC. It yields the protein CASSLFPEHFTYEQYF. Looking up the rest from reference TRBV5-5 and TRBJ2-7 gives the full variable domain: DAGVTQSPTHLIKTRGQQVTLRCSPISGHKSVSWYQQVLGQGPQFIFQYYEKEERGRGNFPDRFSARQFPNYSSELNVNALLLGDSALYLCASSLFPEHFTYEQYFGPGTRLTVT.

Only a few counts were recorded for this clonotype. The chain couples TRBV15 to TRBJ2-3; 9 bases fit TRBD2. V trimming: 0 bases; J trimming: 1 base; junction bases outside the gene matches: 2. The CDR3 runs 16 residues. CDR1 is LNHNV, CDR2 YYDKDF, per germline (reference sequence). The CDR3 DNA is TGTGCCACCAGCAGAGAGGCGGGAGGGGGCACAGATACGCAGTATTTT. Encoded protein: CATSREAGGGTDTQYF.

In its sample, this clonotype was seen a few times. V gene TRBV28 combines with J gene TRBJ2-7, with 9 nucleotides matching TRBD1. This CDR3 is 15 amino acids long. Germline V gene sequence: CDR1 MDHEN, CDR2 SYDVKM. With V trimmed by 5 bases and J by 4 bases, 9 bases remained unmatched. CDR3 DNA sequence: TGTGCCAGCAGTCACTACGGGACAGGGTTGTACGAGCAGTACTTC. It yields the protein CASSHYGTGLYEQYF.

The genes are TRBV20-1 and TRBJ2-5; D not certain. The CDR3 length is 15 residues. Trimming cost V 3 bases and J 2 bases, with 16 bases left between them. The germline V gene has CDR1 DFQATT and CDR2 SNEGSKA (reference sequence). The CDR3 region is CSASIASDLQETQYF. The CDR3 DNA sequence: TGCAGTGCTAGTATTGCATCCGATTTACAAGAGACCCAGTACTTC.

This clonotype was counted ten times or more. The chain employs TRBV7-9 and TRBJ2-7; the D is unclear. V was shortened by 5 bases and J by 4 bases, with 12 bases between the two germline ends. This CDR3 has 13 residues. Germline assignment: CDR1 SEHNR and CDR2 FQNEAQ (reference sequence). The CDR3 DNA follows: TGTGCCAGCAGCGGGCGATTAGTGTACGAGCAGTACTTC. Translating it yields CASSGRLVYEQYF.

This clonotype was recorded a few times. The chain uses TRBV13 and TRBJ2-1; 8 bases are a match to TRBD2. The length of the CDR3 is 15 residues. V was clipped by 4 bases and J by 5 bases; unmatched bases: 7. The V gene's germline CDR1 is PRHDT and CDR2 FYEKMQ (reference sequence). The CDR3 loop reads CASSYGGVSNNEQFF. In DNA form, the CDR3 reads TGTGCCAGCAGCTACGGGGGGGTATCGAACAATGAGCAGTTCTTC.

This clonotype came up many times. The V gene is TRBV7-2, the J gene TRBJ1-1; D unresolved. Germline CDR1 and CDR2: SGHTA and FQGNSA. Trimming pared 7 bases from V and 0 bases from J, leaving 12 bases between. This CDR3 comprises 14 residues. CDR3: CASTSQTMNTEAFF. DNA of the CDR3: TGTGCCAGCACCAGCCAGACCATGAACACTGAAGCTTTCTTT.

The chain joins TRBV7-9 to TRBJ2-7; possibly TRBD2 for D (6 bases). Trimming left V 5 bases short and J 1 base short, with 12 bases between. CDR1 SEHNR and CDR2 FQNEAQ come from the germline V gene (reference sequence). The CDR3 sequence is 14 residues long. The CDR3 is CASSNSGKSYEQYF. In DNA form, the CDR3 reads TGTGCCAGCAGCAATAGCGGTAAATCCTACGAGCAGTACTTC. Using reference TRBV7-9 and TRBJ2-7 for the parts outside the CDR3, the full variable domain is DTGVSQNPRHKITKRGQNVTFRCDPISEHNRLYWYRQTLGQGPEFLTYFQNEAQLEKSRLLSDRFSAERPKGSFSTLEIQRTEQGDSAMYLCASSNSGKSYEQYFGPGTRLTVT.